A selection of T cell receptor beta chains follows, all from one sample in a study of shared clonotypes between healthy human individuals. Sequenced by immunoSEQ multiplex PCR; TCRdb stores in-frame clones only, minus some. The sample contains about 600,000 clones, more than 95% of which appear only once. Sequencing input: naive CD4+ T cells sorted from blood. These receptors came from a woman in her twenties or thirties in good health. The CDR3 runs from the conserved cysteine through the conserved F or W. The order of the fields is J gene, D gene, V gene, clone size, CDR3 protein, CDR3 DNA. A D gene is named only where the DNA matches it firmly. Size is omitted from some rows. Given values are once, few, many or a class for expanded clones.

j_gene: TRBJ2-7; d_gene: NA; v_gene: TRBV7-9; abundance: NA; CDR3aa: CASSLTQGTYEQYF; CDR3nt: TGTGCCAGCAGCTTAACGCAGGGAACCTACGAGCAGTACTTC
j_gene: TRBJ2-2; d_gene: NA; v_gene: TRBV7-9; abundance: once; CDR3aa: CASSVTGIDTGELFF; CDR3nt: TGTGCCAGCAGCGTTACAGGGATTGACACCGGGGAGCTGTTTTTT
j_gene: TRBJ1-3; d_gene: NA; v_gene: TRBV9; abundance: NA; CDR3aa: CASSVDSGNTIYF; CDR3nt: TGTGCCAGCAGCGTAGACTCTGGAAACACCATATATTTT
j_gene: TRBJ2-5; d_gene: TRBD1; v_gene: TRBV6-5; abundance: NA; CDR3aa: CASSLIDRDEETQYF; CDR3nt: TGTGCCAGCAGCTTGATCGACAGGGACGAAGAGACCCAGTACTTC
j_gene: TRBJ2-7; d_gene: NA; v_gene: TRBV28; abundance: NA; CDR3aa: CASSPRTGIRGGEGQYF; CDR3nt: TGTGCCAGCAGTCCCCGGACAGGGATTAGGGGGGGTGAAGGGCAGTACTTC
j_gene: TRBJ1-2; d_gene: NA; v_gene: TRBV5-1; abundance: NA; CDR3aa: CASSPAQNYGYTF; CDR3nt: TGCGCCAGCAGCCCCGCACAAAACTATGGCTACACCTTC
j_gene: TRBJ2-3; d_gene: NA; v_gene: TRBV27; abundance: NA; CDR3aa: CASSLMGSTSTDTQYF; CDR3nt: TGTGCCAGCAGTTTAATGGGGTCTACGAGCACAGATACGCAGTATTTT
j_gene: TRBJ1-4; d_gene: NA; v_gene: TRBV5-1; abundance: NA; CDR3aa: CASSWGGGGTNEKLFF; CDR3nt: TGCGCCAGCAGCTGGGGCGGGGGAGGAACTAATGAAAAACTGTTTTTT
j_gene: TRBJ1-1; d_gene: NA; v_gene: TRBV11-1; abundance: NA; CDR3aa: CASSRSYTEAFF; CDR3nt: TGTGCCAGCAGTCGATCCTACACTGAAGCTTTCTTT
j_gene: TRBJ2-5; d_gene: TRBD1; v_gene: TRBV18; abundance: NA; CDR3aa: CASSTQGTQETQYF; CDR3nt: TGTGCCAGCTCGACACAGGGGACCCAAGAGACCCAGTACTTC
j_gene: TRBJ1-2; d_gene: NA; v_gene: TRBV28; abundance: NA; CDR3aa: CASSLEEPYGYTF; CDR3nt: TGTGCCAGCAGCCTCGAAGAACCCTATGGCTACACCTTC
j_gene: TRBJ2-1; d_gene: TRBD1; v_gene: TRBV19; abundance: NA; CDR3aa: CASSTWTGNEQFF; CDR3nt: TGTGCCAGTAGTACCTGGACAGGCAATGAGCAGTTCTTC
j_gene: TRBJ2-1; d_gene: TRBD2; v_gene: TRBV5-1; abundance: NA; CDR3aa: CASSPDLPSGRIYEQFF; CDR3nt: TGCGCCAGCAGCCCCGACCTCCCTAGCGGGAGGATCTATGAGCAGTTCTTC
j_gene: TRBJ1-5; d_gene: NA; v_gene: TRBV27; abundance: NA; CDR3aa: CASSPNYRDINQPQHF; CDR3nt: TGTGCCAGCAGCCCGAACTACCGGGACATCAATCAGCCCCAGCATTTT
j_gene: TRBJ2-1; d_gene: NA; v_gene: TRBV14; abundance: NA; CDR3aa: CASGGLAPPNEQFF; CDR3nt: TGTGCCAGTGGGGGACTCGCACCCCCCAATGAGCAGTTCTTC
j_gene: TRBJ1-5; d_gene: NA; v_gene: TRBV5-1; abundance: NA; CDR3aa: CASSALGGPNQPQHF; CDR3nt: TGCGCCAGCAGCGCCCTCGGAGGACCCAATCAGCCCCAGCATTTT